This T cell receptor beta chain is drawn from a study of blood T cells in healthy people across ages. CDR3 length equals 17 residues. The V gene lost 3 bases and the J gene lost 2 bases, with 17 bases spanning the gap. Germline V CDR1 and CDR2: MDHEN, SYDVKM. Together with a sample-barcoded 5' primer, a J-beta primer mix was included in a second PCR lasting roughly 6 to 12 cycles. One entry per CDR3 protein, called by TCRdb with MiXCR from the 5' RACE reads. Of some 1.7 million distinct CDR3 sequences listed, under 30% were seen once; the top ten hold 7.7%. The chain carries TRBV28 and TRBJ1-5, with D possibly being TRBD1 (5 bases). The sequence was obtained from a woman under 40 in good health. Sequencing was performed on blood. The chain's CDR3 is CASSFRPGCRGNQPQHF. Written as DNA, the CDR3 is TGTGCCAGCAGTTTCCGCCCAGGGTGTAGGGGCAATCAGCCCCAGCATTTT.